This TCR beta chain was recovered during a study of CD8 T cells in ankylosing spondylitis. Regarding the study as a whole: It appeared that ankylosing spondylitis blood was characterized by a TCR beta motif of fewer than 10 highly homologous variants. There was reportedly significant enrichment of clones that were disease-linked in matched ankylosing spondylitis synovial fluid. There were earlier reports of some motif variants in reactive arthritis synovial fluid and blood.

This CDR3 is 15 amino acids long. Trimming removed 4 bases from V and 5 bases from J; junction bases left unmatched: 8. Looked up from germline, CDR1 is LNHNV and CDR2 is YYDKDF (reference sequence). With respect to this clonotype: Its specificity is unknown.

TCR beta libraries were made by quantitative 5'-RACE with molecular barcodes. Each CDR3 protein is one row after TCRdb ran MiXCR on the 5' RACE reads. The profile shows 700,000 to 850,000 distinct CDR3 sequences, 12% of them singletons. The receptor comes from a male donor with ankylosing spondylitis. Specimen: blood, either unsorted or a sorted T cell fraction (not recorded which). The V call is TRBV15, the J call TRBJ2-1, with TRBD1 identical over 7 bases. The CDR3 loop is CATSTRQGSHNEQFF. The DNA for the CDR3 is TGTGCCACCAGCACGAGACAGGGATCGCACAATGAGCAGTTCTTC. The full variable domain, rest sourced from reference TRBV15 and TRBJ2-1, is DAMVIQNPRYQVTQFGKPVTLSCSQTLNHNVMYWYQQKSSQAPKLLFHYYDKDFNNEADTPDNFQSRRPNTSFCFLDIRSPGLGDTAMYLCATSTRQGSHNEQFFGPGTRLTVL.